These T cell receptor beta chains were read from a single sample in a study of shared clonotypes between healthy human individuals. Method: immunoSEQ multiplex PCR; TCRdb's copy keeps in-frame clones and lacks some. The sample records approximately 1.9 million clones, 93% being singletons. The source material was naive CD8+ T cells from PBMCs. The receptors here all came from a man aged 18 to 35 in good health. Some clones in this sample may be carry-over from other donors' samples. Each CDR3 is given with its conserved first and last residue. The order of the fields is CDR3 protein, CDR3 DNA, D gene, V gene, clone size, J gene. A D gene is named only where the DNA matches it firmly. A row's size may be missing; if present it is once, few, many or a size class.

CASSPGTGDFLGTEAFF	TGTGCCAGCAGCCCCGGGACAGGGGACTTCCTGGGCACTGAAGCTTTCTTT	TRBD1	TRBV5-4	-	TRBJ1-1
CASSYGGSFEQYF	TGTGCCAGCAGTTACGGCGGGAGTTTCGAGCAGTACTTC	TRBD2	TRBV6-5	-	TRBJ2-7
CASSPFTAGGRMYTDTQYF	TGTGCCAGCAGCCCATTCACCGCGGGCGGGAGAATGTATACAGATACGCAGTATTTT	TRBD2	TRBV11-2	-	TRBJ2-3
CASFTRDSIEAFF	TGTGCCTCTTTCACCCGGGACAGCATTGAAGCTTTCTTT	TRBD1	TRBV27	once	TRBJ1-1
CSVLGQSYDEQFF	TGCAGCGTTCTAGGACAGTCGTACGATGAGCAGTTCTTC	-	TRBV29-1	once	TRBJ2-1
CASSEFQGFLNTEAFF	TGTGCCAGCAGTGAATTTCAAGGGTTCCTGAACACTGAAGCTTTCTTT	-	TRBV6-1	-	TRBJ1-1
CASSFTSGNTGELFF	TGTGCCAGCAGCTTTACTAGCGGAAACACCGGGGAGCTGTTTTTT	TRBD2	TRBV7-6	-	TRBJ2-2
CASSSHTSLLSEQFF	TGTGCCAGCAGCTCGCATACTAGTTTATTAAGTGAGCAGTTCTTC	-	TRBV7-9	-	TRBJ2-1
CASSLGRRGQGSPNTEAFF	TGTGCCAGCAGCTTAGGCCGGAGAGGACAGGGAAGCCCGAACACTGAAGCTTTCTTT	TRBD1	TRBV13	-	TRBJ1-1
CASSLDPRVFF	TGTGCCAGCAGCTTAGATCCTAGGGTGTTTTTT	-	TRBV11-2	-	TRBJ2-2
CASSPTGMWEQYF	TGTGCCAGCAGCCCAACAGGGATGTGGGAGCAGTACTTC	-	TRBV7-8	-	TRBJ2-7
CAPRRSPGANVLTF	TGTGCCCCCAGGCGCTCCCCCGGGGCCAACGTCCTGACTTTC	-	TRBV2	-	TRBJ2-6
CASSFAFSGANVLTF	TGTGCCAGCAGTTTCGCTTTCTCTGGGGCCAACGTCCTGACTTTC	-	TRBV28	-	TRBJ2-6
CASSLRARLDTGELFF	TGTGCCAGCAGCTTAAGGGCTCGCCTTGACACCGGGGAGCTGTTTTTT	-	TRBV7-3	-	TRBJ2-2
CASSLGTGYLETQYF	TGTGCCAGCAGCCTCGGGACAGGGTATTTGGAGACCCAGTACTTC	TRBD1	TRBV9	-	TRBJ2-5
CSVLGDYGYTF	TGCAGCGTTCTGGGGGACTATGGCTACACCTTC	-	TRBV29-1	once	TRBJ1-2
CASSYGRGEAYGYTF	TGTGCCAGCAGTTACGGGAGGGGTGAAGCCTATGGCTACACCTTC	-	TRBV6-5	-	TRBJ1-2
CASSYDYLSTDTQYF	TGTGCCAGCAGTTACGACTATTTGAGCACAGATACGCAGTATTTT	-	TRBV6-5	-	TRBJ2-3
CASSLVGQSYEQYF	TGCGCCAGCAGCTTGGTAGGGCAGTCCTACGAGCAGTACTTC	-	TRBV5-1	-	TRBJ2-7
CASSLVGSPPTLYEQYF	TGTGCCAGCAGCTTAGTTGGTAGCCCCCCGACCCTATATGAGCAGTACTTC	-	TRBV7-8	-	TRBJ2-7
CASSYGTANTEAFF	TGTGCCAGCAGCTATGGGACAGCGAACACTGAAGCTTTCTTT	TRBD1	TRBV5-8	-	TRBJ1-1